The rows below give T cell receptor beta chains drawn from one sample of a study of blood T cell repertoires in COVID-19. The data were produced by immunoSEQ multiplex PCR, yet TCRdb's version contains in-frame clones alone and is incomplete. In the table there are 200,000 to 250,000 clones, roughly 84% of which are singletons. Specimen: peripheral blood. These receptors were obtained from a woman in her thirties or forties who had recovered from COVID-19. Each CDR3 is given without its conserved first and last residue. The order of the fields is CDR3 length, clone size, D gene, V gene, CDR3 protein. The D gene is left open where the match is weak. Part of the rows lack a size; the others show once, few, many or a class for expanded clones.

13	-	TRBD1	TRBV19	ASSPSRDRVHEQY
12	once	-	TRBV4-3	ASSQDPPVLVTF
14	-	TRBD2	TRBV7-2	ASSLEAGLAMNEQF
13	-	TRBD1	TRBV5-5	ASSPDRGISGELF
13	-	TRBD1	TRBV9	ASSVGQTLNTEAF
13	-	TRBD1	TRBV7-6	ASSPQGGANYGYT
14	-	TRBD1	TRBV18	ASSISTGMDNQPQH
13	-	TRBD1	TRBV7-2	ASRTGSSGANVLT
12	-	TRBD1	TRBV7-9	ASSFRQGPDTQY
12	-	TRBD1	TRBV4-3	ASSQLGQQETQY
12	few	-	TRBV3-1/TRBV3-2	ASSQDRAGQRYT
15	-	TRBD2	TRBV5-1	ASSENIAGGLYNEQF
12	few	TRBD1	TRBV6-5	ASIKQGENTEAF
15	-	-	TRBV4-1	ASSQEWPGNSNQPQH
15	-	TRBD1	TRBV7-7	ASSPIPGQGNTGELF
11	-	-	TRBV2	ASRQVANYGYT